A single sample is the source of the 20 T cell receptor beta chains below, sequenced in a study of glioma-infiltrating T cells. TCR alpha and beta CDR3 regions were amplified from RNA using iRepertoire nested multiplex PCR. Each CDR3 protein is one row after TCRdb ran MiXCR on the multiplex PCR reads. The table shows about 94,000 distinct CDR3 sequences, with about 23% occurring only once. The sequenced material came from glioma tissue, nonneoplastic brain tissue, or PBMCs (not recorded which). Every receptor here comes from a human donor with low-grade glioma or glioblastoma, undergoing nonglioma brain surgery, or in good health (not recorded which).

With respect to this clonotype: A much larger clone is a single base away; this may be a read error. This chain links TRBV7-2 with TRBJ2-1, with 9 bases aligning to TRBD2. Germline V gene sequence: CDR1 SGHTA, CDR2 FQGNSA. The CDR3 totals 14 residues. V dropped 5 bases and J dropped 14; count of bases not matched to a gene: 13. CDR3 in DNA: TGTGCCAGCAGCCAAGCGATTAGCGGGAGAGAGGAGTTCTTC. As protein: CASSQAISGREEFF.

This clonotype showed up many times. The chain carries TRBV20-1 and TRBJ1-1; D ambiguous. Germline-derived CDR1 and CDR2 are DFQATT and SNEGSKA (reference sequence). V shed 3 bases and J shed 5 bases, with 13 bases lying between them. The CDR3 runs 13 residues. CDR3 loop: CSASQAPGTEAFF. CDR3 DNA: TGCAGTGCTAGTCAGGCCCCCGGGACTGAAGCTTTCTTT.

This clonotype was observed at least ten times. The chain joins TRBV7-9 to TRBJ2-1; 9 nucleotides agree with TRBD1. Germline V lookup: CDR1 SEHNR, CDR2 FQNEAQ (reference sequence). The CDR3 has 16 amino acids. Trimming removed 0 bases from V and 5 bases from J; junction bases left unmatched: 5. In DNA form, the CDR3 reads TGTGCCAGCAGCTTAGCGACGGGACAGGGTAACAATGAGCAGTTCTTC. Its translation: CASSLATGQGNNEQFF.

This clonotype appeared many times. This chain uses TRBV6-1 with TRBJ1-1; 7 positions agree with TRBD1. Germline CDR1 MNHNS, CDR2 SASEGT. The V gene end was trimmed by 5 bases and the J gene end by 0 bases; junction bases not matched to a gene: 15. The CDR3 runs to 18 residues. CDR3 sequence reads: CASSKPPDRFGLNTEAFF. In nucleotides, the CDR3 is TGTGCCAGCAGTAAACCGCCGGACAGGTTCGGATTGAACACTGAAGCTTTCTTT.

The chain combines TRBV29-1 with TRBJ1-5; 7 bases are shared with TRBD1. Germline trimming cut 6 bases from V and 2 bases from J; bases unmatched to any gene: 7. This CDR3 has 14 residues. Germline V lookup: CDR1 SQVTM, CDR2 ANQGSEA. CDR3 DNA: TGCAGCGTCCCTAGACAGGGAGGCAATCAGCCCCAGCATTTT. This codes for CSVPRQGGNQPQHF.

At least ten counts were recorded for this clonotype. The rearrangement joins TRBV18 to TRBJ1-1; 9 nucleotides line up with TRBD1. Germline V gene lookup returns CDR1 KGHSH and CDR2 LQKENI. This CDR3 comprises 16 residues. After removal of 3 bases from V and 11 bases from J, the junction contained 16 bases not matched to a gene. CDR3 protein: CASSPKSRGQGMLAFF. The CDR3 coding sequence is TGTGCCAGCTCACCGAAGTCGCGGGGACAGGGCATGTTGGCTTTCTTT. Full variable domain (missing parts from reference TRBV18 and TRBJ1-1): NAGVMQNPRHLVRRRGQEARLRCSPMKGHSHVYWYRQLPEEGLKFMVYLQKENIIDESGMPKERFSAEFPKEGPSILRIQQVVRGDSAAYFCASSPKSRGQGMLAFFGQGTRLTVV.

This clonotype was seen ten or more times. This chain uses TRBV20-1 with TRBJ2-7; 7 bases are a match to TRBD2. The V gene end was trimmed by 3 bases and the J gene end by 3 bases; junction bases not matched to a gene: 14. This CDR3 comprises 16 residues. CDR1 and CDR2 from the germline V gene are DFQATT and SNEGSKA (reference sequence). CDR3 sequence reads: CSARKLGGSFVYEQYF. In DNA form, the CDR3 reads TGCAGTGCTAGGAAGCTTGGCGGGAGCTTTGTCTACGAGCAGTACTTC.

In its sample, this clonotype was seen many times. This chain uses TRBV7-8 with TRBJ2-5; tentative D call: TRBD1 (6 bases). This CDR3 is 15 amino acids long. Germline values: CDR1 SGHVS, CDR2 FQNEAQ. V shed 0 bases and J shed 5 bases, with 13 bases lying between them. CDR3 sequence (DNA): TGTGCCAGCAGCTTAGCGGGACAAACTCGGGAGACCCAGTACTTC. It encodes CASSLAGQTRETQYF.

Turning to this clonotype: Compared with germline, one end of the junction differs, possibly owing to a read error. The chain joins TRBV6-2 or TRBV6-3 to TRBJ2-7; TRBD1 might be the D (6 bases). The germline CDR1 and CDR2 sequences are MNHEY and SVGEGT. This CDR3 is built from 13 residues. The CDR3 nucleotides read TGTGGCAGCAGTTTTGACAGGAAGGATGAGCAGTACTTC. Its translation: CGSSFDRKDEQYF.

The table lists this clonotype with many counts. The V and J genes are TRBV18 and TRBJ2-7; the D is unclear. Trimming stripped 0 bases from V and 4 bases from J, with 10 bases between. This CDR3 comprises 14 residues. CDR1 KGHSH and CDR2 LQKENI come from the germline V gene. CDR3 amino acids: CASSPPGKRYEQYF. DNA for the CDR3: TGTGCCAGCTCACCACCGGGAAAGAGGTACGAGCAGTACTTC.

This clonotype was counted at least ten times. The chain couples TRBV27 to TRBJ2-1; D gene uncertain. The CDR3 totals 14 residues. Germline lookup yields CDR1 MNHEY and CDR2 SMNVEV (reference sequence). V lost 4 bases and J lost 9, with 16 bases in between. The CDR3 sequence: CASSSPLDLVEQFF. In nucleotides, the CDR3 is TGTGCCAGCAGTTCACCGTTGGATTTGGTTGAGCAGTTCTTC.

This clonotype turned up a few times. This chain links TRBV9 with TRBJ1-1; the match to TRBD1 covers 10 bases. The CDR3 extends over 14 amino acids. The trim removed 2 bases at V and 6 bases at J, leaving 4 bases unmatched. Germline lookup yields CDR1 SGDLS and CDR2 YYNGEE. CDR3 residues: CASSVRQGAAEAFF. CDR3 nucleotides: TGTGCCAGCAGCGTTCGACAGGGGGCGGCTGAAGCTTTCTTT.

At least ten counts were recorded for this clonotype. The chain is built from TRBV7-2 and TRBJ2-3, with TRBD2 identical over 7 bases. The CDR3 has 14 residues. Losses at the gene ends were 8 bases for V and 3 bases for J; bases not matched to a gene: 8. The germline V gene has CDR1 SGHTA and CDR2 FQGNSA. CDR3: CASGSGSGTDTQYF. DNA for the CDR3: TGTGCCAGCGGTAGCGGGTCGGGTACAGATACGCAGTATTTT.

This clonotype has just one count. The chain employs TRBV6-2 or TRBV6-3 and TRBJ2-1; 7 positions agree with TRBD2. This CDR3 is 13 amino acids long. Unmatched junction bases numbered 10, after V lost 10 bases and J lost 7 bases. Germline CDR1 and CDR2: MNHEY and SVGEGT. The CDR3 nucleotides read TGTGCCATCAGGCTTACTAGCGTTAATGAGCAGTTCTTC. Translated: CAIRLTSVNEQFF.

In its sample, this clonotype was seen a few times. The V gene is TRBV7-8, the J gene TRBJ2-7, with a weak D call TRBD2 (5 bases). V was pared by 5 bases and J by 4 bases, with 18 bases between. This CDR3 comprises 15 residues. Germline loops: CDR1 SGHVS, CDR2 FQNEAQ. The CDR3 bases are TGTGCCAGCAGCCCGTCTGGAGGAGGTTATTACGAGCAGTACTTC. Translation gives CASSPSGGGYYEQYF. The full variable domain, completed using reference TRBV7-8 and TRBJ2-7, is GAGVSQSPRYKVAKRGQDVALRCDPISGHVSLFWYQQALGQGPEFLTYFQNEAQLDKSGLPSDRFFAERPEGSVSTLKIQRTQQEDSAVYLCASSPSGGGYYEQYFGPGTRLTVT.

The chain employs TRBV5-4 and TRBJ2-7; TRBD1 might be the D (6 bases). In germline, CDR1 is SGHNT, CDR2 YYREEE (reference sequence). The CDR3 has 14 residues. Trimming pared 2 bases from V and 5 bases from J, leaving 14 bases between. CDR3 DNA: TGTGCCAGCAGCTTCCCGGACAGTTCCGACGAGCAGTACTTC. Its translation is CASSFPDSSDEQYF.

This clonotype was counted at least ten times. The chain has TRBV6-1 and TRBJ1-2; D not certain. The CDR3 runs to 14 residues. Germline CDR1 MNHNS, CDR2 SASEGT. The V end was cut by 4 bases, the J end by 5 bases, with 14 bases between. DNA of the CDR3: TGTGCCAGCAGTGGACGCGGAATGGGGTATGGCTACACCTTC. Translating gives CASSGRGMGYGYTF.

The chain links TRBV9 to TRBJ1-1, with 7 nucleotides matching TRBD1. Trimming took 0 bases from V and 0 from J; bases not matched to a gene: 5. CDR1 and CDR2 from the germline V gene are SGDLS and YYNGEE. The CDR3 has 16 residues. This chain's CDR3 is CASSVVPGGMNTEAFF. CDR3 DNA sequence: TGTGCCAGCAGCGTAGTCCCAGGGGGGATGAACACTGAAGCTTTCTTT.

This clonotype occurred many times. CDR3 amino acids: CASNSGSDFSPLHF. CDR3 in DNA: TGTGCCAGCAACTCCGGGAGTGACTTCTCACCCCTCCACTTT. The rearrangement links TRBV6-1 to TRBJ1-6; D unclear. Germline V lookup: CDR1 MNHNS, CDR2 SASEGT. Trimming shortened V by 7 bases and J by 10 bases, and 17 bases separated the two germline ends. CDR3 length: 14 residues.

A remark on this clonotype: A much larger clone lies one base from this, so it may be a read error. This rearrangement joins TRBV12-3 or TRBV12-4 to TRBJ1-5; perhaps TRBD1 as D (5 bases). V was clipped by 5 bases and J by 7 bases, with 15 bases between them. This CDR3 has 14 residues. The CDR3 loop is CASSGGAAKQPQHF. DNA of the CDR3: TGTGCCAGCAGTGGGGGAGCAGCCAAGCAGCCCCAGCATTTT.